This T cell receptor beta chain was recovered during a study of blood T cell repertoires in COVID-19. Study context: Samples came from the United States, Italy and Spain, spanning acute and convalescent COVID-19.

Some clones are missing from TCRdb's copy, which holds only in-frame ones; the method was immunoSEQ multiplex PCR. The repertoire holds 200,000 to 300,000 clones, roughly 86% seen once, with under 3% in the top ten. Germline V gives CDR1 MRHNA, CDR2 SNTAGT. This CDR3 contains 15 residues. V dropped 4 bases and J dropped 5 bases, with 15 bases sitting between them. Specimen: PBMCs or T cells enriched from blood (not recorded which). The clonotype was recovered from a woman younger than 35 who had recovered from COVID-19. This chain uses TRBV6-4 with TRBJ2-1; perhaps TRBD1 as D (5 bases). CDR3 bases: TGTGCCAGCAGTGTAACCCAGGGTAGGAACAATGAGCAGTTCTTC. Translated: CASSVTQGRNNEQFF.